Below are 2 T cell receptor beta chains sequenced from a single sample in a study of vaccination effects on CD4 cells after COVID-19. These receptors have no known antigen. Only in-frame clones appear in the TCRdb table, and some are missing; sequencing was by immunoSEQ multiplex PCR. The sample yields around 81,000 clones, roughly 73% seen once. Before any sequencing was done, the ViraFEST assay used viral peptide pools to expand antigen-specific CD4+ T cells. Culture proceeded for 10 days, and CD4+ T cells were then isolated. Of the BNT162b2 and mRNA-1273 vaccines, participants received two doses of one or the other. Material: CD4+ T cells from PBMCs cultured with HCoV-OC43 spike peptides, obtained after COVID-19 vaccination. The subset here: HCoV-OC43 spike overlapping peptide pool stimulation. These receptor sequences come from a human donor who received a COVID-19 vaccine.

The chain is built from TRBV20-1 and TRBJ2-1, with D unclear. V lost 6 bases and J lost 5, with 2 bases in between. CDR1 and CDR2 from the germline V gene are DFQATT and SNEGSKA (reference sequence). This CDR3 region has 9 residues. CDR3 nucleotide sequence: TGCAGTGCAAACAATGAGCAGTTCTTC. Protein: CSANNEQFF.

The rearrangement links TRBV7-9 to TRBJ1-1, with 8 bases that match TRBD1. This CDR3 has 14 amino acids. J lost 4 bases, V lost 3 bases, and 4 bases had no gene match. CDR1 SEHNR and CDR2 FQNEAQ come from the germline V gene (reference sequence). The CDR3 region is CASSFSTGATEAFF. The DNA of the CDR3 is TGTGCCAGCAGCTTTTCGACAGGGGCCACTGAAGCTTTCTTT.